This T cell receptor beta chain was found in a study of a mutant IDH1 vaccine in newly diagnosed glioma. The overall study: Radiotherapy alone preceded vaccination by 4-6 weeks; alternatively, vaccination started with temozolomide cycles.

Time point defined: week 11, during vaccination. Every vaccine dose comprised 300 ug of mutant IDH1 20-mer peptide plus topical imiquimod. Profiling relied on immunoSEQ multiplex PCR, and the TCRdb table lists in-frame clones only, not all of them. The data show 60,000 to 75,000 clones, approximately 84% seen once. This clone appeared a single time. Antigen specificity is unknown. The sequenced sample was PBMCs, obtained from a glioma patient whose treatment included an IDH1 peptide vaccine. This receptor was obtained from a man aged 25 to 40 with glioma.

CDR3 nucleotide sequence: TGTGCCAGCAGCAAACAATTTCACCAGCATTTT. It is translated as CASSKQFHQHF. The V call is TRBV21-1, the J call TRBJ1-5; the table's D call TRBD1 went unverified against the DNA. TRBV21-1 is described as a pseudogene. CDR3 length: 11 residues.